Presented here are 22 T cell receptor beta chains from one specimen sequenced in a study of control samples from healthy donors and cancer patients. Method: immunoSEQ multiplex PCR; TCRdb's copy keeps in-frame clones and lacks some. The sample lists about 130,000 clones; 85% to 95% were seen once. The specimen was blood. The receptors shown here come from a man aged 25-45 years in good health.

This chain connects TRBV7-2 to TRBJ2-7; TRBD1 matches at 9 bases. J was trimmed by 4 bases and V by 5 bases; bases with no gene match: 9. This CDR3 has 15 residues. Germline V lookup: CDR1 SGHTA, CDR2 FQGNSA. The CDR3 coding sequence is TGTGCCAGCAGCCCCACGGACAGGGGTAGTTACGAGCAGTACTTC. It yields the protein CASSPTDRGSYEQYF.

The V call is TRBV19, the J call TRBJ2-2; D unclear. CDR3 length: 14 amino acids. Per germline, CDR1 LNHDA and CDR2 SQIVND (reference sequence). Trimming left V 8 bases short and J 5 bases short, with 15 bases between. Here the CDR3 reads CASRISHSTGELFF. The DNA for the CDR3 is TGTGCCAGTCGGATCTCCCACTCGACCGGGGAGCTGTTTTTT. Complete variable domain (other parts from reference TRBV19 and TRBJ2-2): DGGITQSPKYLFRKEGQNVTLSCEQNLNHDAMYWYRQDPGQGLRLIYYSQIVNDFQKGDIAEGYSVSREKKESFPLTVTSAQKNPTAFYLCASRISHSTGELFFGEGSRLTVL.

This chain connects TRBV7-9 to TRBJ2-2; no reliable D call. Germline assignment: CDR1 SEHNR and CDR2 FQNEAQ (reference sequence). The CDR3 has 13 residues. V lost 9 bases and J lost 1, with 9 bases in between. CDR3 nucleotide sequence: TGTGCCAGTAAGCCCCTGAACACCGGGGAGCTGTTTTTT. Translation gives CASKPLNTGELFF.

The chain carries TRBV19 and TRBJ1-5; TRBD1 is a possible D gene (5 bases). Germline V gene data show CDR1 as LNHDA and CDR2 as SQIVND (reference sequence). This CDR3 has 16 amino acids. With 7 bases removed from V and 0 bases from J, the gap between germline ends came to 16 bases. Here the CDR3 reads CASKPWFGGSNQPQHF. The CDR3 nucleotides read TGTGCCAGTAAACCTTGGTTCGGGGGTAGCAATCAGCCCCAGCATTTT.

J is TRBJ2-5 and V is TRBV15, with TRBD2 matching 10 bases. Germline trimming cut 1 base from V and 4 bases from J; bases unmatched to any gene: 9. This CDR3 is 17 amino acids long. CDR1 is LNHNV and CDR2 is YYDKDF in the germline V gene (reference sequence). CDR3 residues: CATSRGSSGGLGETQYF. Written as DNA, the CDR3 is TGTGCCACCAGCAGAGGGTCTAGCGGGGGATTAGGAGAGACCCAGTACTTC.

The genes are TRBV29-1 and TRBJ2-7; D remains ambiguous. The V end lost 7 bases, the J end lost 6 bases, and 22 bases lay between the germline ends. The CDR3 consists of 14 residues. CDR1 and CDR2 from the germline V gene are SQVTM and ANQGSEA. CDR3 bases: TGCAGCGCCAAAAGTGTAGGGATCTCCAGCGAGCAGTACTTC. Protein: CSAKSVGISSEQYF.

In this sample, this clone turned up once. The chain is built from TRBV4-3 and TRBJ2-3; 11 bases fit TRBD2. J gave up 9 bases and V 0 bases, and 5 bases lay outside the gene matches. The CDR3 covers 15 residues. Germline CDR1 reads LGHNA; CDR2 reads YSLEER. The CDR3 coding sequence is TGCGCCAGCAGCCAAGATCCGGTAGCGGGGGGGACGCAGTATTTT. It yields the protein CASSQDPVAGGTQYF.

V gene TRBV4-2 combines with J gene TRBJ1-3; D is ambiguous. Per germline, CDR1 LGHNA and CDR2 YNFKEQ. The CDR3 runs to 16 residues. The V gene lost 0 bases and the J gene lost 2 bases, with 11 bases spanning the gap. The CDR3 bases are TGTGCCAGCAGCCAAGATTTGACCCCTACTGGAAACACCATATATTTT. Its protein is CASSQDLTPTGNTIYF.

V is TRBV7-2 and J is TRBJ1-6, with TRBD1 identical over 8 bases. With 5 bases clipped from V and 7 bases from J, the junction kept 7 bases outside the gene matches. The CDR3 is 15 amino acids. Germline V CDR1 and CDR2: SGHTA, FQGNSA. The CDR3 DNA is TGTGCCAGCAGCACCCAGGGGGCGCGAAATTCACCCCTCCACTTT. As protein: CASSTQGARNSPLHF.

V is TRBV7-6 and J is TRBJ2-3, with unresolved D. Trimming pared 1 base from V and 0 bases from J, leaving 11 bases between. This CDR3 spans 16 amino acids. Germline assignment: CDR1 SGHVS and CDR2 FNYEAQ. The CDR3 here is CASSLVLGPSTDTQYF. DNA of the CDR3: TGTGCCAGCAGCTTAGTTCTGGGCCCTAGCACAGATACGCAGTATTTT.

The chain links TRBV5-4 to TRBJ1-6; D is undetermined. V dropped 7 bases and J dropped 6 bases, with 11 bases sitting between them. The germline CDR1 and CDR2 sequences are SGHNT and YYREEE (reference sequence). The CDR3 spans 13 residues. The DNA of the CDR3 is TGTGCCAGCCGGGCAGTCGGTAATTCACCCCTCCACTTT. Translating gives CASRAVGNSPLHF.

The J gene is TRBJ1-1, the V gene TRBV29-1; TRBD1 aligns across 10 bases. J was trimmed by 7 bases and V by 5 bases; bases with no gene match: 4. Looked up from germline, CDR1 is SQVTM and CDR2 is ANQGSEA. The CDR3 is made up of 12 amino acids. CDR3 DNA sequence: TGCAGCGTTCTGACAGGGGGCATTGAAGCTTTCTTT. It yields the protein CSVLTGGIEAFF.

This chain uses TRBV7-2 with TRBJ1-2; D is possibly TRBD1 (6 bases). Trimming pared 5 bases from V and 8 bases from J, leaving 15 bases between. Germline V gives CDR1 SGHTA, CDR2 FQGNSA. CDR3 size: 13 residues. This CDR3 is CASSPLGGLGYTF. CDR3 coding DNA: TGTGCCAGCAGCCCTCTGGGGGGGCTGGGCTACACCTTC.

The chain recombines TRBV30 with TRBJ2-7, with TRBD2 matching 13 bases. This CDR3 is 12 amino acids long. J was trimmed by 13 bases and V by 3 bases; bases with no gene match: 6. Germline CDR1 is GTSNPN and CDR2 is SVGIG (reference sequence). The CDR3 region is CAWRELAGGVYF. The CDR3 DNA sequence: TGTGCCTGGAGGGAACTAGCGGGGGGGGTTTACTTC.

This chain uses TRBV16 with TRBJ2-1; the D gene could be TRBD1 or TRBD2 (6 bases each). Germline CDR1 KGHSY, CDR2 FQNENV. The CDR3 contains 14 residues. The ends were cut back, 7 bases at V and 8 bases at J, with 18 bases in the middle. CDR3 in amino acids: CASMPRGAEDEQFF. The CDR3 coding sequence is TGTGCCAGCATGCCGAGGGGGGCGGAGGATGAGCAGTTCTTC.

CDR3 in DNA: TGTGCCAGCAGTCGACAGGGATATGGGGCGAACACTGAAGCTTTCTTT. This sequence encodes CASSRQGYGANTEAFF. The genes are TRBV6-6 and TRBJ1-1; 7 nucleotides line up with TRBD1. The V gene's germline CDR1 is MNHNY and CDR2 SVGAGI (reference sequence). CDR3 size: 16 residues. V dropped 5 bases and J dropped 1; count of bases not matched to a gene: 10.

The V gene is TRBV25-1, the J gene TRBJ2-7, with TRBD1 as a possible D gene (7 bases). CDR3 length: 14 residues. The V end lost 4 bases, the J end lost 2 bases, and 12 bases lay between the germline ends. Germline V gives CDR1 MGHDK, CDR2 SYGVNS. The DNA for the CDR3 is TGTGCCAGCAGTGCGGGGGACAGCGCCTACGAGCAGTACTTC. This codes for CASSAGDSAYEQYF.

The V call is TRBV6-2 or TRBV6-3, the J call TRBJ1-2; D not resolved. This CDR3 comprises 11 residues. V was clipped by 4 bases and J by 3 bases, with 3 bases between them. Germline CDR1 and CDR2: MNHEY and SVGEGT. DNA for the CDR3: TGTGCCAGCAGTTCCGACTATGGCTACACCTTC. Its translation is CASSSDYGYTF.

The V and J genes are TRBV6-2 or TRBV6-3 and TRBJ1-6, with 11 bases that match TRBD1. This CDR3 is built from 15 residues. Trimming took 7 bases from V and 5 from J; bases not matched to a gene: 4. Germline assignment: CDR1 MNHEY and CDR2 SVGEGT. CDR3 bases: TGTGCCAGCACCCCGGGACAGGGGGATAATTCACCCCTCCACTTT. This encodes CASTPGQGDNSPLHF.

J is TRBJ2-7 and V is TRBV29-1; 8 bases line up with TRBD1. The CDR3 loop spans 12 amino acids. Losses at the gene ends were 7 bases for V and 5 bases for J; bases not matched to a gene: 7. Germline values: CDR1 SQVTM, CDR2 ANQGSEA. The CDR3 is CSGSQGGDEQYF. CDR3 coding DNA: TGCAGCGGCTCACAGGGGGGCGACGAGCAGTACTTC.

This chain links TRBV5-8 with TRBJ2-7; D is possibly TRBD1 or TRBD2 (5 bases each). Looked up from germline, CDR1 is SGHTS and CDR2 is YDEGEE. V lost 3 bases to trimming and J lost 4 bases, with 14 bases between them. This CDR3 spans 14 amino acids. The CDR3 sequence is CASSSPRDAYEQYF. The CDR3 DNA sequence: TGTGCCAGCAGCTCCCCCCGGGACGCTTACGAGCAGTACTTC.

The CDR3 DNA reads TGTGCCATCGATCAGGGGAGGAGCGACGAGCAGTACTTC. This sequence encodes CAIDQGRSDEQYF. This rearrangement joins TRBV6-4 to TRBJ2-7; D is possibly TRBD1 or TRBD2 (6 bases each). Trimming removed 10 bases at V and 5 bases at J, with 18 bases between. Germline CDR1 is MRHNA and CDR2 is SNTAGT. The CDR3 spans 13 residues.